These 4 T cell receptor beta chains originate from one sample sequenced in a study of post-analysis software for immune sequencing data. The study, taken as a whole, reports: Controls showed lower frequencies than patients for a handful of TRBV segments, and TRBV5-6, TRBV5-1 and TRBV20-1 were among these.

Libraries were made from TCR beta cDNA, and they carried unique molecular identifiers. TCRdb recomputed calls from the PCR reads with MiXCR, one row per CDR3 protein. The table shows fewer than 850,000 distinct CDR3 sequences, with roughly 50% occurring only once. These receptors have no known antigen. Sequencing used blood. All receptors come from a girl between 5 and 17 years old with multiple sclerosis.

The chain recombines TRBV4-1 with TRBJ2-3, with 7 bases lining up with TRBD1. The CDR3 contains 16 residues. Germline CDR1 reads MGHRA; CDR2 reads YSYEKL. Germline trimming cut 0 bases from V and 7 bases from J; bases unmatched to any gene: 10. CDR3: CASSQDRQGYEYTQYF. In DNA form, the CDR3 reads TGCGCCAGCAGCCAAGATCGACAGGGTTACGAGTATACGCAGTATTTT.

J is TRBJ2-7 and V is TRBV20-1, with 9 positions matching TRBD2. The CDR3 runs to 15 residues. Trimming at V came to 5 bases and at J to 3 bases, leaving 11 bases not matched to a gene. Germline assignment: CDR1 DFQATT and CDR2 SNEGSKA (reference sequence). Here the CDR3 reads CSAEAASGTYYEQYF. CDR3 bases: TGCAGTGCTGAAGCTGCTAGCGGGACTTACTACGAGCAGTACTTC.

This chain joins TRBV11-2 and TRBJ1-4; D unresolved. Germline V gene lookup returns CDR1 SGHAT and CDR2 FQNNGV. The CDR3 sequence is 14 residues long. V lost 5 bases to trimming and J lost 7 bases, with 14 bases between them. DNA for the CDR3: TGTGCCAGCAGCCTGGGGATGTTGAGTGAAAAACTGTTTTTT. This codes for CASSLGMLSEKLFF.

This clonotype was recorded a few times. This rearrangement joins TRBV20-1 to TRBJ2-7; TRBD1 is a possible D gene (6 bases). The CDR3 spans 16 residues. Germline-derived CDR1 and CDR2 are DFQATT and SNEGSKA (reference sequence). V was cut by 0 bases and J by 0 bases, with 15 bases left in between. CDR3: CSAREWNRDGSYEQYF. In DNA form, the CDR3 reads TGCAGTGCTAGAGAATGGAACAGGGACGGCTCCTACGAGCAGTACTTC.